This TCR beta chain appears in the sequencing data of a study of blood T cell repertoires in COVID-19 (dated by TCRdb to 2018 to 2021). Regarding the research as a whole: Samples covering the acute and convalescent phases of COVID-19 were provided by collaborators in the United States, Italy and Spain. Where available, HLA class I and class II types were obtained from metadata supplied by the sample provider rather than from assay-based typing. Samples came from the ongoing ImmuneRACE study (first 160 participants) plus 1,254 subjects from 6 global collaborators. The material from the prospective study consisted of cDNA or gDNA derived from T cells, B-cell-depleted T cells, or PBMCs. Subjects who had been exposed to COVID-19, were actively infected with it, or had recovered from it provided the deeply sampled blood TCRbeta repertoires that made up the dataset. A freely available public database, intended as a resource for researchers studying the immune response to SARS-CoV-2, is where the repertoires were released. Sample metadata almost always included a de-identified subject ID, COVID-19 status, age in years and sex. Results and caveats for the whole study, not just this receptor: The quantity of clinical and demographic metadata differed by source and by participant and was supplied without curation.

A second Seattle source provided samples from volunteer blood donors who had recovered from COVID-19. The collaborating institutions used their own protocols to collect whole blood in K2EDTA tubes. For TCRbeta analysis, collaborators shipped samples in one of three forms: frozen whole blood, isolated PBMCs, or DNA extracted from either of those sample types. TCRbeta CDR3 regions were amplified from genomic DNA by means of the immunoSEQ Assay, a bias-controlled multiplex PCR. Turning to the authors' computational methods: The number of nucleated cells in each sample was estimated from the amplification of reference gene primers within the assay. To quantify the absolute abundance of each unique TCRbeta CDR3 rearrangement, sequence reads were collapsed and filtered. For each sample, productive Simpson clonality was calculated by taking the square root of Simpson's diversity index across productive rearrangements. As stored in TCRdb, this immuneACCESS dataset retains in-frame rearrangements with V and J assigned. A fraction of the clones does not appear; measured against another copy, unresolved V genes explain less than half of the discrepancy, and the remainder lacks a known reason. V and J calls plus clone size are reproduced from that table; the DNA served to infer D and trimming. The sample table lists around 270,000 clones, 88% of them with a count of one. The ten most abundant clones make up under 4.5% of the sample.

CDR1 and CDR2 are drawn from the germline V gene (reference sequence): SEHNR, FQNEAQ. V trim: 7 bases; J trim: 0 bases; unmatched bases: 14. The cysteine opens and the phenylalanine closes a CDR3 of 18 amino acids. Just CDR3 DNA is preserved here, 54 bases in frame from base 1. This clone was picked up one time. Its antigen is still unknown. There are no base qualities to consult, and no much larger clone falls within one base. The sequence links TRBV7-9 to TRBJ2-3; TRBD1 agrees with 9 junctional bases. Sequencing was carried out using peripheral blood. The TCR sequence derives from a man in his fifties or sixties who had recovered from COVID-19. The bases are TGTGCCAGCAACAAACTGACAGGGGGGGCCAAGAGCACAGATACGCAGTATTTT. Its protein product is CASNKLTGGAKSTDTQYF. Reference TRBV7-9 and TRBJ2-3 genes cover what lies past the CDR3, so the full variable domain is DTGVSQNPRHKITKRGQNVTFRCDPISEHNRLYWYRQTLGQGPEFLTYFQNEAQLEKSRLLSDRFSAERPKGSFSTLEIQRTEQGDSAMYLCASNKLTGGAKSTDTQYFGPGTRLTVL.